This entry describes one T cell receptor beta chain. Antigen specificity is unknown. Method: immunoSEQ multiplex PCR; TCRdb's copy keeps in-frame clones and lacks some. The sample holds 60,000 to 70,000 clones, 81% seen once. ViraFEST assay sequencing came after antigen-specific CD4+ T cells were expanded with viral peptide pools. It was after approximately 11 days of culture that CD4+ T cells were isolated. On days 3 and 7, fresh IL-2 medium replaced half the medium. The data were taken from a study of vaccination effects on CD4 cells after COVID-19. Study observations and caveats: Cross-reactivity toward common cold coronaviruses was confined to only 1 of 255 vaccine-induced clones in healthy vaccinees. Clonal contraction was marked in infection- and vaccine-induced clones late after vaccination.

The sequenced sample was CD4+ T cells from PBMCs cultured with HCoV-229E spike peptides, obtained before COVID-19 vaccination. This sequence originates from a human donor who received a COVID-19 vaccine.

The CDR3 is CASSARLAGENTGELFF. The CDR3 nucleotides read TGTGCCAGCAGCGCCAGGCTAGCGGGGGAGAACACCGGGGAGCTGTTTTTT. The V gene is TRBV9, the J gene TRBJ2-2; TRBD2 matches 10 bases. There are 17 residues in the CDR3. V gave up 3 bases and J gave up 1 base; unmatched junction bases: 6. Looked up from germline, CDR1 is SGDLS and CDR2 is YYNGEE.